A selection of T cell receptor beta chains follows, all from one sample in a study of control samples from healthy donors and cancer patients. Libraries were prepared by immunoSEQ multiplex PCR; TCRdb keeps only in-frame clonotypes and omits some of them. The table records 150,000 to 160,000 clones, about 94% of them present only once. Sequencing was done on a sample of blood. The receptors here all came from a man aged 35-49 years in good health. Each CDR3 is given with its conserved first and last residue. D genes are given only for firm matches. Only part of the rows carry a size: once, few, many, or a class if the clone is expanded.

v_gene	d_gene	len	j_gene	abundance	CDR3aa	CDR3nt
TRBV29-1	NA	14	TRBJ1-2	NA	CSVEKARLSQNYTF	TGCAGCGTTGAAAAGGCCAGGTTATCTCAAAACTACACCTTC
TRBV9	TRBD1	16	TRBJ1-2	once	CASSGRQGRSNYGYTF	TGTGCCAGCAGCGGACGACAGGGCCGTTCTAACTATGGCTACACCTTC
TRBV5-1	NA	14	TRBJ1-1	NA	CASSIDGWNTEAFF	TGCGCCAGCAGCATCGACGGGTGGAACACTGAAGCTTTCTTT
TRBV27	NA	17	TRBJ2-3	NA	CASSLVSGAARRDTQYF	TGTGCCAGCAGTTTAGTTTCAGGGGCGGCCCGGCGGGATACGCAGTATTTT
TRBV19	TRBD1	13	TRBJ1-2	NA	CASKAPTGFGYTF	TGTGCCAGTAAAGCTCCGACAGGGTTCGGCTACACCTTC
TRBV19	TRBD2	16	TRBJ2-1	NA	CASSRGSAGGTNEQFF	TGTGCCAGTAGTAGGGGATCAGCGGGGGGGACCAATGAGCAGTTCTTC
TRBV19	NA	16	TRBJ1-4	NA	CASSMSRRATNEKLFF	TGTGCCAGTAGTATGTCAAGACGGGCAACTAATGAAAAACTGTTTTTT
TRBV3-1/TRBV3-2	NA	13	TRBJ2-7	NA	CASSPFSSDSQYF	TGTGCCAGCAGCCCGTTTTCTAGCGACTCGCAGTACTTC
TRBV2	NA	14	TRBJ1-1	NA	CASSDSRVNTEAFF	TGTGCCAGCAGTGACAGTCGAGTGAACACTGAAGCTTTCTTT
TRBV18	TRBD2	15	TRBJ2-2	NA	CASSPSGGPAGELFF	TGTGCCAGCTCACCAAGCGGGGGCCCCGCCGGGGAGCTGTTTTTT
TRBV28	TRBD1	14	TRBJ2-7	NA	CASSLGTVTYEQYF	TGTGCCAGCAGTTTAGGGACAGTTACCTACGAGCAGTACTTC
TRBV6-1	NA	11	TRBJ1-5	NA	CASSSNQPQHF	TGTGCCAGCAGTAGCAATCAGCCCCAGCATTTT
TRBV19	NA	15	TRBJ2-7	NA	CASSVGGPPFGEQYF	TGTGCCAGTAGTGTCGGGGGGCCACCCTTCGGCGAGCAGTACTTC
TRBV29-1	TRBD1	13	TRBJ1-1	NA	CSVDREGNTEAFF	TGCAGCGTGGACAGGGAGGGAAACACTGAAGCTTTCTTT